These 16 T cell receptor beta chains originate from one sample sequenced in a study of T cell changes during pregnancy in multiple sclerosis. Clones were read by immunoSEQ multiplex PCR, and TCRdb kept only the in-frame ones, dropping some. The table includes 85,000 to 90,000 clones, about 93% detected once. Sample: peripheral blood, taken after pregnancy. The source is a female donor in good health, enrolled as a control in a pregnancy study.

This chain joins TRBV2 and TRBJ2-2, with TRBD2 matching 10 bases. The germline CDR1 and CDR2 sequences are SNHLY and FYNNEI. V lost 6 bases to trimming and J lost 0 bases; unmatched junction nucleotides: 4. CDR3 length: 16 amino acids. The DNA of the CDR3 is TGTGCCAGCAGCCCTAGCGGGGGCGCGAACACCGGGGAGCTGTTTTTT. Its translation: CASSPSGGANTGELFF.

The gene calls are TRBV15 and TRBJ2-1; 9 bases are shared with TRBD2. Germline values: CDR1 LNHNV, CDR2 YYDKDF (reference sequence). V lost 5 bases to trimming and J lost 0 bases; unmatched junction nucleotides: 17. The CDR3 runs 20 residues. The CDR3 loop reads CATSARWGGRAESSYNEQFF. The CDR3 DNA reads as TGTGCCACCAGCGCCCGCTGGGGCGGGAGGGCCGAAAGCTCCTACAATGAGCAGTTCTTC.

The CDR3, as DNA: TGCAGCGTTGGGATGCGAGGGGGAGAGACCCAGTACTTC. The encoded protein is CSVGMRGGETQYF. The chain recombines TRBV29-1 with TRBJ2-5; D possibly corresponds to TRBD1 (6 bases). Germline CDR1 and CDR2: SQVTM and ANQGSEA. This CDR3 is 13 amino acids long. Trimming left V 4 bases short and J 4 bases short, with 13 bases between.

CDR3 in amino acids: CASSFRGGEGYTF. The CDR3 DNA follows: TGTGCCAGCAGTTTTCGAGGGGGCGAAGGCTACACCTTC. The chain uses TRBV27 and TRBJ1-2, with 7 bases identical to TRBD1. CDR1 is MNHEY, CDR2 SMNVEV, per germline (reference sequence). This CDR3 region has 13 residues. The V segment lost 3 bases and the J segment 8 bases; nucleotides outside the gene matches: 6.

V usage is TRBV5-4 and J usage is TRBJ2-1; D gene uncertain. In germline, CDR1 is SGHNT, CDR2 YYREEE (reference sequence). V lost 3 bases to trimming and J lost 10 bases, with 17 bases between them. CDR3 length: 14 amino acids. The DNA of the CDR3 is TGTGCCAGCAGCTCCCTTTTCGCCAACGCGGAGCAGTTCTTC. Translated: CASSSLFANAEQFF.

DNA for the CDR3: TGTGCCAGCAGCCAAAAGTGGGAGGAAGCCTACAATGAGCAGTTCTTC. It yields the protein CASSQKWEEAYNEQFF. This rearrangement joins TRBV4-2 to TRBJ2-1; D is possibly TRBD2 (6 bases). The CDR3 extends over 16 amino acids. V was cut by 2 bases and J by 2 bases, with 13 bases left in between. Germline lookup yields CDR1 LGHNA and CDR2 YNFKEQ.

This chain connects TRBV2 to TRBJ2-7; D is perhaps TRBD2 (7 bases). Trimming shortened V by 6 bases and J by 1 base, and 10 bases separated the two germline ends. The germline V gene encodes CDR1 SNHLY and CDR2 FYNNEI. CDR3 size: 13 residues. CDR3 in amino acids: CASRSGTSYEQYF. CDR3 in DNA: TGTGCCAGCAGGAGCGGGACATCCTACGAGCAGTACTTC.

The chain is built from TRBV11-2 and TRBJ2-7; D possibly corresponds to TRBD2 (6 bases). This CDR3 spans 14 amino acids. The V gene's germline CDR1 is SGHAT and CDR2 FQNNGV. The V end lost 3 bases, the J end lost 0 bases, and 9 bases lay between the germline ends. The CDR3, as DNA: TGTGCCAGCAGCTTGAGCGGGCCCTCCTACGAGCAGTACTTC. Protein: CASSLSGPSYEQYF.

V is TRBV7-9 and J is TRBJ1-2, with TRBD1 identical over 8 bases. There are 12 residues in the CDR3. V shed 6 bases, J shed 4 bases, and the junction held 1 base outside the gene matches. Germline V gene sequence: CDR1 SEHNR, CDR2 FQNEAQ (reference sequence). In nucleotides, the CDR3 is TGTGCCAGCAGTACAGGGGGCTATGGCTACACCTTC. It translates to CASSTGGYGYTF.

The V gene is TRBV5-4, the J gene TRBJ2-5, with 7 bases that match TRBD2. Germline V CDR1 and CDR2: SGHNT, YYREEE (reference sequence). The length of the CDR3 is 13 residues. The ends lost 6 bases at V and 1 base at J; junction bases unmatched: 3. The DNA for the CDR3 is TGTGCCAGCAAGAGCGGGATCCAAGAGACCCAGTACTTC. It encodes CASKSGIQETQYF.

V usage is TRBV6-1 and J usage is TRBJ1-5; possibly TRBD1 for D (5 bases). The germline CDR1 and CDR2 sequences are MNHNS and SASEGT. This CDR3 is built from 15 residues. Trimming cost V 5 bases and J 6 bases, with 17 bases left between them. CDR3 nucleotide sequence: TGTGCCAGCAGTCCACTACAACGCACAGGTCAGCCCCAGCATTTT. Translating gives CASSPLQRTGQPQHF.

The genes are TRBV23-1 and TRBJ2-7; 13 bases match TRBD2. TRBV23-1 falls under the ORF class, with uncertain function. The CDR3 consists of 17 residues. V lost 0 bases and J lost 4; bases outside the gene matches: 6. This chain's CDR3 is CASSQSWTSGSTYEQYF. Here the CDR3 DNA reads TGCGCCAGCAGTCAATCTTGGACTAGCGGGAGTACGTACGAGCAGTACTTC.

This chain joins TRBV28 and TRBJ1-5; D uncertain. Trimming took off 6 bases at V and 1 base at J, with 16 bases between the two ends. The CDR3 has 16 amino acids. The V gene's germline CDR1 is MDHEN and CDR2 SYDVKM. In DNA, the CDR3 is TGTGCCAGCAGCTCTCAAGACCTGGGCAGCAATCAGCCCCAGCATTTT. Amino acids: CASSSQDLGSNQPQHF.

This clone has only one observation. This specimen includes other DNA sequences encoding the same CDR3. This chain links TRBV2 with TRBJ1-1, with D maybe TRBD1 (5 bases). The CDR3 length is 13 residues. Trimming pared 2 bases from V and 4 bases from J, leaving 8 bases between. Germline lookup yields CDR1 SNHLY and CDR2 FYNNEI. CDR3 protein: CASSERGTTEAFF. Written as DNA, the CDR3 is TGTGCCAGCAGTGAAAGGGGAACCACTGAAGCTTTCTTT. The full variable domain, completed using reference TRBV2 and TRBJ1-1, is EPEVTQTPSHQVTQMGQEVILRCVPISNHLYFYWYRQILGQKVEFLVSFYNNEISEKSEIFDDQFSVERPDGSNFTLKIRSTKLEDSAMYFCASSERGTTEAFFGQGTRLTVV.

Written as DNA, the CDR3 is TGTGCCAGCAGCCCCAACCGGGACACCATATATTTT. It yields the protein CASSPNRDTIYF. The rearrangement joins TRBV9 to TRBJ1-3; D remains ambiguous. The germline V and J ends were trimmed by 4 bases and 8 bases, with 10 bases remaining between them. The CDR3 sequence is 12 residues long. CDR1 SGDLS and CDR2 YYNGEE come from the germline V gene.

The CDR3 reads CASSLAGRRYEQYF. The CDR3 DNA reads TGTGCCAGCAGTTTGGCGGGGAGACGCTACGAGCAGTACTTC. V and J are TRBV28 and TRBJ2-7; D is perhaps TRBD2 (6 bases). The CDR3 contains 14 residues. Trimming took off 3 bases at V and 3 bases at J, with 12 bases between the two ends. The germline V gene encodes CDR1 MDHEN and CDR2 SYDVKM.